The clone carrying this T cell receptor (beta chain) was observed a single time. This may come from a read error, since a much larger clone is one base off. The CDR3 loop spans 12 amino acids. Looked up from germline, CDR1 is MNHNS and CDR2 is SASEGT. This sample is part of a study of CD8+CD57+ T cells in acquired aplastic anemia. Genomic DNA, the template, was used for profiling of the TCR beta VDJ and CDR3. One entry per CDR3 protein, called by TCRdb with MiXCR from the reads. Here the sample spans 95,000 to 150,000 distinct CDR3 sequences, over 30% being singletons. For sequencing, patients were chosen who had shown expansion of CD8+CD57+ cells by flow cytometry.

This receptor was obtained from a human donor with aplastic anemia. The V call is TRBV6-1, the J call TRBJ1-2; 7 bases are shared with TRBD1. Sequencing input: sorted CD4+, CD8+, or CD8+CD57+ T cells (not recorded which) from PBMCs. The CDR3 sequence is CASSGTGYGCTF. The CDR3 DNA is TGTGCCAGCAGTGGGACAGGCTATGGCTGCACCTTC.